One and the same sample provided the 25 T cell receptor beta chains below, sequenced in a study of blood T cell repertoires in COVID-19. Assay: immunoSEQ multiplex PCR; the TCRdb copy retains only in-frame clones and omits some. The repertoire consists of about 140,000 clones, with about three quarters occurring once and the leading ten covering over 10%. The sample taken for sequencing was peripheral blood. Every receptor here comes from an elderly man with acute or convalescent COVID-19.

The chain is built from TRBV11-3 and TRBJ1-4; 8 nucleotides match TRBD1. The trim removed 6 bases at V and 0 bases at J, leaving 12 bases unmatched. This CDR3 is 18 amino acids long. Germline CDR1 SGHNT, CDR2 YENEEA. CDR3 in DNA: TGTGCCAGCAGGAACAATAGGACAGGGTCACCAACTAATGAAAAACTGTTTTTT. This translates into CASRNNRTGSPTNEKLFF. Together with reference TRBV11-3 and TRBJ1-4, the CDR3 gives the full variable domain: EAGVVQSPRYKIIEKKQPVAFWCNPISGHNTLYWYLQNLGQGPELLIRYENEEAVDDSQLPKDRFSAERLKGVDSTLKIQPAELGDSAVYLCASRNNRTGSPTNEKLFFGSGTQLSVL.

J is TRBJ2-2 and V is TRBV28, with D maybe TRBD1 (5 bases). The CDR3 is 15 residues long. Germline V CDR1 and CDR2: MDHEN, SYDVKM. The ends were cut back, 3 bases at V and 7 bases at J, with 15 bases in the middle. DNA for the CDR3: TGTGCCAGCAGTTTTACGTCAGGGATGGGCGGGGAGCTGTTTTTT. This encodes CASSFTSGMGGELFF.

The CDR3 bases are TGTGCCAGCAGCCTAAAATCTCCGGACAGGAGCTCCTACAATGAGCAGTTCTTC. The encoded protein is CASSLKSPDRSSYNEQFF. The chain uses TRBV3-1 (or the pseudogene TRBV3-2) and TRBJ2-1; 7 bases fit TRBD1. Trimming removed 4 bases from V and 0 bases from J; junction bases left unmatched: 12. Germline loops: CDR1 LGHDT, CDR2 YNNKEL (reference sequence). This CDR3 spans 18 amino acids.

J is TRBJ2-1 and V is TRBV11-2, with 9 bases that match TRBD1. Losses at the gene ends were 4 bases for V and 8 bases for J; bases not matched to a gene: 6. Germline CDR1 reads SGHAT; CDR2 reads FQNNGV. This CDR3 has 14 residues. CDR3 sequence (DNA): TGTGCCAGCAGCTCGGGACAGGGCATCGATGAGCAGTTCTTC. Its protein is CASSSGQGIDEQFF.

The V gene is TRBV6-2 or TRBV6-3, the J gene TRBJ1-5; no clear D. Trimming pared 6 bases from V and 0 bases from J, leaving 6 bases between. From germline, CDR1 is MNHEY and CDR2 SVGEGT. This CDR3 has 13 amino acids. CDR3 DNA sequence: TGTGCCAGCAGCGTCTATAGCAATCAGCCCCAGCATTTT. Protein: CASSVYSNQPQHF.

The J gene is TRBJ1-4, the V gene TRBV6-5; D ambiguous. Per germline, CDR1 MNHEY and CDR2 SVGAGI. V lost 5 bases and J lost 14, with 21 bases in between. The length of the CDR3 is 14 residues. CDR3 bases: TGTGCCAGCAGTCCCCTGGGGAGCCTCTTTTCGCTGTTTTTT. Amino acid sequence: CASSPLGSLFSLFF.

This chain connects TRBV5-8 to TRBJ1-1, with D hard to call. This CDR3 has 13 amino acids. V dropped 4 bases and J dropped 6 bases, with 13 bases sitting between them. Germline lookup yields CDR1 SGHTS and CDR2 YDEGEE. The CDR3 here is CASSATPYAEAFF. CDR3 DNA: TGTGCCAGCAGCGCAACACCGTACGCTGAAGCTTTCTTT.

This sequence joins TRBV7-2 and TRBJ1-1, with D maybe TRBD1 (6 bases). V was clipped by 10 bases and J by 4 bases, with 25 bases between them. This CDR3 is 16 amino acids long. Per germline, CDR1 SGHTA and CDR2 FQGNSA. The chain's CDR3 is CAIHLRGQGSGTEAFF. The CDR3 region has the DNA TGTGCCATCCATCTCAGGGGCCAGGGAAGTGGCACTGAAGCTTTCTTT.

With regard to this clone: Additional DNA sequences in this sample encode the identical CDR3. The rearrangement joins TRBV18 to TRBJ1-1; D remains unclear. The CDR3 has 13 amino acids. The germline CDR1 and CDR2 sequences are KGHSH and LQKENI. V lost 3 bases to trimming and J lost 1 base, with 6 bases between them. The DNA of the CDR3 is TGTGCCAGCTCACCGGGGAGGAACACTGAAGCTTTCTTT. This codes for CASSPGRNTEAFF. The variable domain in full, with the rest retrieved from reference TRBV18 and TRBJ1-1, is NAGVMQNPRHLVRRRGQEARLRCSPMKGHSHVYWYRQLPEEGLKFMVYLQKENIIDESGMPKERFSAEFPKEGPSILRIQQVVRGDSAAYFCASSPGRNTEAFFGQGTRLTVV.

The chain uses TRBV28 and TRBJ2-7, with TRBD1 as a possible D gene (7 bases). V lost 8 bases and J lost 9, with 20 bases in between. Germline CDR1 MDHEN, CDR2 SYDVKM. The CDR3 sequence is 13 residues long. This CDR3 reads CASASGGPFWQYF. CDR3 nucleotides: TGTGCCAGCGCCTCAGGGGGGCCATTTTGGCAGTACTTC. The variable domain in full, with the rest retrieved from reference TRBV28 and TRBJ2-7, is DVKVTQSSRYLVKRTGEKVFLECVQDMDHENMFWYRQDPGLGLRLIYFSYDVKMKEKGDIPEGYSVSREKKERFSLILESASTNQTSMYLCASASGGPFWQYFGPGTRLTVT.

This chain connects TRBV2 to TRBJ2-5; 10 bases are a match to TRBD1. Germline lookup yields CDR1 SNHLY and CDR2 FYNNEI. The J segment lost 4 bases and the V segment lost 8 bases, leaving 7 bases of the junction unmatched. The CDR3 is 14 amino acids. CDR3 loop: CASADRTGGETQYF. The CDR3 DNA follows: TGTGCCAGCGCGGACAGGACAGGGGGAGAGACCCAGTACTTC.

This chain links TRBV7-6 with TRBJ2-1, with 9 nucleotides matching TRBD2. With 0 bases clipped from V and 6 bases from J, the junction kept 6 bases outside the gene matches. In germline, CDR1 is SGHVS, CDR2 FNYEAQ. This CDR3 has 16 amino acids. In nucleotides, the CDR3 is TGTGCCAGCAGCTTAGCCCCGCGGGGGGGCCCCAATGAGCAGTTCTTC. This codes for CASSLAPRGGPNEQFF.

The chain links TRBV29-1 to TRBJ1-3, with D unclear. This CDR3 region has 14 residues. The ends were cut back, 4 bases at V and 0 bases at J, with 10 bases in the middle. CDR1 SQVTM and CDR2 ANQGSEA come from the germline V gene. The CDR3 nucleotides are TGCAGCGTTGTACAGACGAGCTCTGGAAACACCATATATTTT. This codes for CSVVQTSSGNTIYF.

The V and J genes are TRBV2 and TRBJ1-5; D gene ambiguous. The CDR3 loop spans 12 amino acids. V shed 3 bases and J shed 4 bases, with 4 bases lying between them. The germline gives CDR1 SNHLY, CDR2 FYNNEI. The CDR3: CASSDQNQPQHF. The DNA for the CDR3 is TGTGCCAGCAGTGACCAAAATCAGCCCCAGCATTTT.

The V gene is TRBV3-1 (or the pseudogene TRBV3-2), the J gene TRBJ2-5; D possibly corresponds to TRBD1 (6 bases). The V and J ends lost 0 bases and 5 bases respectively, with 13 bases between them. The CDR3 runs to 15 residues. CDR1 LGHDT and CDR2 YNNKEL come from the germline V gene (reference sequence). CDR3 bases: TGTGCCAGCAGCCAAGATCCGAACAGGGCTGAGACCCAGTACTTC. Its translation is CASSQDPNRAETQYF.

This clone was observed once. The chain links TRBV28 to TRBJ1-4; 9 bases match TRBD1. CDR3 length equals 18 residues. CDR1 MDHEN and CDR2 SYDVKM come from the germline V gene. With 6 bases clipped from V and 8 bases from J, the junction kept 19 bases outside the gene matches. CDR3 region: CASRLWVGGQGRKEKLFF. Here the CDR3 DNA reads TGTGCCAGCAGACTATGGGTCGGAGGACAGGGGAGGAAGGAAAAACTGTTTTTT.

The chain has TRBV5-1 and TRBJ1-1, with 9 bases that match TRBD1. V trimming: 7 bases; J trimming: 2 bases; junction bases outside the gene matches: 6. The germline V gene has CDR1 SGHRS and CDR2 YFSETQ. The CDR3 loop spans 14 amino acids. As DNA, the CDR3 is TGCGCCAGCGCCGGGACAGGGATTAACACTGAAGCTTTCTTT. Residues: CASAGTGINTEAFF.

The gene calls are TRBV18 and TRBJ2-2; D is possibly TRBD1 (6 bases). The CDR3 spans 15 residues. The V and J ends lost 4 bases and 2 bases respectively, with 11 bases between them. The germline V gene has CDR1 KGHSH and CDR2 LQKENI. In nucleotides, the CDR3 is TGTGCCAGCTCACTTATGGACAGTAACACCGGGGAGCTGTTTTTT. It codes for CASSLMDSNTGELFF.

This clone appeared many times. The rearrangement joins TRBV6-6 to TRBJ2-2; tentatively, D is TRBD1 (5 bases). CDR1 is MNHNY and CDR2 is SVGAGI in the germline V gene (reference sequence). This CDR3 has 12 residues. Trimming removed 7 bases from V and 3 bases from J, with 6 bases in between. Here the CDR3 DNA reads TGTGCCAGCAAACAGGACACCGGGGAGCTGTTTTTT. This sequence encodes CASKQDTGELFF.

This clone was detected only a few times. The chain combines TRBV6-2 or TRBV6-3 with TRBJ1-5; TRBD1 is a possible D gene (5 bases). The germline gives CDR1 MNHEY, CDR2 SVGEGT. V lost 0 bases and J lost 6, with 12 bases in between. This CDR3 spans 15 amino acids. DNA for the CDR3: TGTGCCAGCAGTTACTCACGGGGGTTGGGTCAGCCCCAGCATTTT. This encodes CASSYSRGLGQPQHF.

The V gene is TRBV30, the J gene TRBJ2-7; tentatively, D is TRBD2 (5 bases). The V end was cut by 2 bases, the J end by 0 bases, with 8 bases between. The CDR3 extends over 13 amino acids. Germline assignment: CDR1 GTSNPN and CDR2 SVGIG (reference sequence). This chain's CDR3 is CAWSRGNSYEQYF. The CDR3 coding sequence is TGTGCCTGGAGTCGAGGGAACTCCTACGAGCAGTACTTC. Looking up the rest from reference TRBV30 and TRBJ2-7 gives the full variable domain: SQTIHQWPATLVQPVGSPLSLECTVEGTSNPNLYWYRQAAGRGLQLLFYSVGIGQISSEVPQNLSASRPQDRQFILSSKKLLLSDSGFYLCAWSRGNSYEQYFGPGTRLTVT.

The chain uses TRBV5-6 and TRBJ1-1, with TRBD1 matching 9 bases. J lost 3 bases, V lost 5 bases, and 5 bases had no gene match. The CDR3 is made up of 14 amino acids. Per the germline V gene, CDR1 is SGHDT and CDR2 is YYEEEE. The CDR3 region has the DNA TGTGCCAGCAGACAGGGGGCTAGGTACACTGAAGCTTTCTTT. It translates to CASRQGARYTEAFF.

This chain joins TRBV9 and TRBJ2-7; 7 bases agree with TRBD1. CDR3 length equals 15 residues. Germline values: CDR1 SGDLS, CDR2 YYNGEE. J lost 6 bases, V lost 0 bases, and 9 bases had no gene match. In DNA form, the CDR3 reads TGTGCCAGCAGCGTAGGCCCTACAGGGGCGGGCGAGCAGTACTTC. It codes for CASSVGPTGAGEQYF. The full variable domain, in which reference TRBV9 and TRBJ2-7 provide the parts outside the CDR3, is DSGVTQTPKHLITATGQRVTLRCSPRSGDLSVYWYQQSLDQGLQFLIQYYNGEERAKGNILERFSAQQFPDLHSELNLSSLELGDSALYFCASSVGPTGAGEQYFGPGTRLTVT.

The chain is built from TRBV6-5 and TRBJ2-3; 11 bases line up with TRBD2. Looked up from germline, CDR1 is MNHEY and CDR2 is SVGAGI. J was trimmed by 3 bases and V by 7 bases; bases with no gene match: 6. This CDR3 spans 15 amino acids. CDR3 region: CASTVAGGSTDTQYF. CDR3 nucleotide sequence: TGTGCCAGCACCGTAGCGGGGGGGAGTACAGATACGCAGTATTTT.

The chain carries TRBV5-5 and TRBJ1-6; 7 bases map to TRBD1. This CDR3 has 14 residues. Germline values: CDR1 SGHKS, CDR2 YYEKEE (reference sequence). Germline trimming cut 6 bases from V and 8 bases from J; bases unmatched to any gene: 8. CDR3: CASKRDRLYSPLHF. In DNA form, the CDR3 reads TGTGCCAGCAAACGGGACAGACTATATTCACCCCTCCACTTT.